This is a list of T cell receptor beta chains from one sample in a study of OX40 agonist ivuxolimab in advanced cancers. Only in-frame clones appear in the TCRdb table, and some are missing; sequencing was by immunoSEQ multiplex PCR. This sample has 50,000 to 60,000 clones, with approximately 90% found just once. Sample: CD4+ or CD8+ T cells sorted from blood, taken in a trial of the OX40 agonist ivuxolimab. These receptors came from an adult with an advanced solid tumor such as melanoma, head and neck, liver or kidney cancer. Each CDR3 is given with its conserved first and last residue. Each record gives: J gene, V gene, D gene, clone size, CDR3 protein, CDR3 DNA. D genes are given only for firm matches. Only some rows state a clone size, as once, few, many or a class for expanded clones.

j_gene: TRBJ2-3; v_gene: TRBV6-1; d_gene: NA; abundance: NA; CDR3aa: CASSGRRRGTDTQYF; CDR3nt: TGTGCCAGCAGCGGACGAAGGCGGGGCACAGATACGCAGTATTTT
j_gene: TRBJ2-5; v_gene: TRBV4-1; d_gene: NA; abundance: NA; CDR3aa: CASSQGEGLQETQYF; CDR3nt: TGCGCCAGCAGCCAAGGAGAGGGACTTCAAGAGACCCAGTACTTC
j_gene: TRBJ2-1; v_gene: TRBV7-2; d_gene: NA; abundance: NA; CDR3aa: CASSLVSGRNEQFF; CDR3nt: TGTGCCAGCAGCTTAGTCTCAGGGAGGAATGAGCAGTTCTTC
j_gene: TRBJ2-7; v_gene: TRBV28; d_gene: NA; abundance: once; CDR3aa: CASSPFAYEQYF; CDR3nt: TGTGCCAGCAGTCCGTTTGCCTACGAGCAGTACTTC
j_gene: TRBJ1-1; v_gene: TRBV2; d_gene: TRBD1; abundance: NA; CDR3aa: CASTLSGTVNTEAFF; CDR3nt: TGTGCCAGCACCCTATCCGGGACAGTAAACACTGAAGCTTTCTTT
j_gene: TRBJ1-6; v_gene: TRBV2; d_gene: TRBD1; abundance: NA; CDR3aa: CAGSATGILYNSPLHF; CDR3nt: TGTGCCGGAAGTGCGACAGGGATCCTCTATAATTCACCCCTCCACTTT
j_gene: TRBJ2-7; v_gene: TRBV6-1; d_gene: NA; abundance: NA; CDR3aa: CASSEWTTYEQYF; CDR3nt: TGTGCCAGCAGTGAGTGGACGACCTACGAGCAGTACTTC
j_gene: TRBJ1-2; v_gene: TRBV29-1; d_gene: NA; abundance: NA; CDR3aa: CSAIGGANYGYTF; CDR3nt: TGCAGCGCTATTGGGGGGGCGAACTATGGCTACACCTTC
j_gene: TRBJ1-2; v_gene: TRBV15; d_gene: TRBD1; abundance: NA; CDR3aa: CATSGYRGSNYGYTF; CDR3nt: TGTGCCACCAGCGGATACAGGGGATCTAACTATGGCTACACCTTC
j_gene: TRBJ1-2; v_gene: TRBV6-5; d_gene: NA; abundance: NA; CDR3aa: CASLPVVGSYGYTF; CDR3nt: TGTGCCAGCCTACCCGTCGTTGGAAGCTATGGCTACACCTTC